This entry describes one T cell receptor beta chain. The antigen it binds to is not known. No base quality values were provided; no much bigger clone lies one nucleotide off. The immunoSEQ Assay, a bias-controlled multiplex PCR, was used to amplify TCRbeta CDR3 regions from genomic DNA. The study's own analysis went as follows. Within the assay, amplification of reference gene primers was used to estimate how many nucleated cells each sample contained. Sequence reads were collapsed and filtered to measure the absolute abundance of every unique TCRbeta CDR3 rearrangement. For each sample, productive Simpson clonality was calculated as the square root of Simpson's diversity index across productive rearrangements. As stored in TCRdb, this immuneACCESS dataset retains in-frame rearrangements with V and J assigned. A fraction of the clones does not appear; measured against another copy, unresolved V genes explain less than half of the discrepancy, and the remainder lacks a known reason. That table is the source of V, J and clone size, and D and trimming were worked out from the DNA. This sample lists about 330,000 clones; approximately 82% were detected once. The top ten hold 1% to 1.5% of the sample.

Whole blood was collected in K2EDTA tubes by collaborating institutions according to the institutions' own protocols. For TCRbeta analysis, collaborators shipped samples as frozen whole blood, isolated PBMCs, or DNA extracted from either of those sample types. These data come from a study of blood T cell repertoires in COVID-19 (dated by TCRdb to the early 2020s). In the study overall: Samples covering the acute and convalescent phases of COVID-19 were provided by collaborators in the United States, Italy and Spain. Where available, HLA class I and class II types were taken from metadata supplied by the sample provider and were not determined by assay-based typing. The sample metadata nearly always contained a de-identified subject ID, COVID-19 status, age in years and sex. The repertoires were made available in a free public database intended to serve as a resource for research on the immune response to SARS-CoV-2. The dataset comprised deeply sampled blood TCRbeta repertoires from subjects exposed to, actively infected with, or recovered from COVID-19. The samples were drawn from the first 160 participants of the ongoing ImmuneRACE study and from over 950 subjects provided by 6 global collaborators. The prospective study material was composed of cDNA or gDNA derived from T cells, B-cell-depleted T cells, or PBMCs. On the study overall, not on this receptor specifically: How much clinical and demographic metadata was included differed by source and by participant, and the metadata was provided uncurated.

For CDR1 and CDR2, the germline V gene (reference sequence) lists LNHDA and SQIVND. Its CDR3 holds 14 amino acids, cysteine through phenylalanine. The sequence is cut down to CDR3 DNA, 42 bases in frame from base 1. V and J are truncated by 7 bases and 4 bases respectively, leaving an intervening sequence of 14 bases. The sequence joins TRBV19 to TRBJ1-3; tentative D gene TRBD1, with 6 bases matching. The clonotype was recovered from a woman between 50 and 59 years old with acute or convalescent COVID-19. Sequencing was carried out using peripheral blood. The DNA sequence is as follows: TGTGCCAGTACGGGGGGCTCCCACGGAAACACCATATATTTT. Its product reads: CASTGGSHGNTIYF.